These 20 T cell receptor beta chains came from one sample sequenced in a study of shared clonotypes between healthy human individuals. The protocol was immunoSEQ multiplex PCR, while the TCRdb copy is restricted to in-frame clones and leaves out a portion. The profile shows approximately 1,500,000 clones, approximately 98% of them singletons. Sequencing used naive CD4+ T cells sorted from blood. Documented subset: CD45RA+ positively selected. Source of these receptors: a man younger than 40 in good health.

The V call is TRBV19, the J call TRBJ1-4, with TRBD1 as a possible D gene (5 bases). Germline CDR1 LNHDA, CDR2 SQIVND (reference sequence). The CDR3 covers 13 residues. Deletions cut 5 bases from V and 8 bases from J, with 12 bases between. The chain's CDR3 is CASSWGWTEKLFF. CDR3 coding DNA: TGTGCCAGTAGTTGGGGGTGGACAGAAAAACTGTTTTTT.

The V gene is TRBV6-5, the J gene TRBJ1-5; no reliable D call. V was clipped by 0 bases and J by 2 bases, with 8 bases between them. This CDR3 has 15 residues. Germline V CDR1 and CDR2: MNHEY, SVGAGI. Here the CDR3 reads CASSYSWSGNQPQHF. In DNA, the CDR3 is TGTGCCAGCAGTTACTCCTGGTCTGGCAATCAGCCCCAGCATTTT.

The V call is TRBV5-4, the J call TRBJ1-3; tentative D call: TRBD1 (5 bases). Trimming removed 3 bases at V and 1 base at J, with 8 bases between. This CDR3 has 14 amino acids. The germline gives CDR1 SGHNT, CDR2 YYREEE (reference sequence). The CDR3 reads CASSSGGSGNTIYF. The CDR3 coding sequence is TGTGCCAGCAGCTCGGGGGGATCTGGAAACACCATATATTTT.

CDR3 coding DNA: TGCGCCAGCAATGGACAGGGTTCAGAGACCCAGTACTTC. Amino acids: CASNGQGSETQYF. The chain is built from TRBV5-1 and TRBJ2-5, with 8 bases matching TRBD1. Per the germline V gene, CDR1 is SGHRS and CDR2 is YFSETQ. V was pared by 6 bases and J by 4 bases, with 5 bases of the junction left unmatched. CDR3 length: 13 residues. Filled out from reference TRBV5-1 and TRBJ2-5, the complete variable domain reads KAGVTQTPRYLIKTRGQQVTLSCSPISGHRSVSWYQQTPGQGLQFLFEYFSETQRNKGNFPGRFSGRQFSNSRSEMNVSTLELGDSALYLCASNGQGSETQYFGPGTRLLVL.

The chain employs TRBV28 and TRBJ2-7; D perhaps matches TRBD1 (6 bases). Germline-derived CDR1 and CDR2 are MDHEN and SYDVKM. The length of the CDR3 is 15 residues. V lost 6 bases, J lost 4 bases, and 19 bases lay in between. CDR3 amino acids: CASRFLLGARYEQYF. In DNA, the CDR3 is TGTGCCAGCAGGTTCCTCTTGGGGGCGCGTTACGAGCAGTACTTC.

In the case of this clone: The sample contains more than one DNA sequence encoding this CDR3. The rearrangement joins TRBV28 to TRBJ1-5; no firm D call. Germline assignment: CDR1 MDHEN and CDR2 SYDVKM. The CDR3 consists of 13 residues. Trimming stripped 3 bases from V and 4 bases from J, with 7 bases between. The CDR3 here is CASSLAGNQPQHF. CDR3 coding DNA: TGTGCCAGCAGTTTGGCGGGAAATCAGCCCCAGCATTTT.

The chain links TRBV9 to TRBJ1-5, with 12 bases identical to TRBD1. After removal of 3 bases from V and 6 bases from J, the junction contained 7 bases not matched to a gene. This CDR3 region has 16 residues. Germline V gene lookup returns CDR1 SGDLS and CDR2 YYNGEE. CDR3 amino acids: CASSAGQGALGQPQHF. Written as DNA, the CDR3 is TGTGCCAGCAGCGCGGGACAGGGGGCACTGGGTCAGCCCCAGCATTTT.

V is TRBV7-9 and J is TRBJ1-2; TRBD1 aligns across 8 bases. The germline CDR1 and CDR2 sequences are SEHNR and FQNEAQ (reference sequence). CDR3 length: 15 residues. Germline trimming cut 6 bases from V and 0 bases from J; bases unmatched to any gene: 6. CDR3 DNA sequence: TGTGCCAGCAGACCGGACAGGGACACTAACTATGGCTACACCTTC. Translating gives CASRPDRDTNYGYTF.

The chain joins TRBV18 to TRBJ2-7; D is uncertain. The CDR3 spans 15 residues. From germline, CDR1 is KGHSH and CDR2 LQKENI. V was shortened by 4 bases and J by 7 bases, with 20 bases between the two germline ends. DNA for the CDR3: TGTGCCAGCTCACTCGGACGCCCACCCGGCTCAGAGCAGTACTTC. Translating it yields CASSLGRPPGSEQYF.

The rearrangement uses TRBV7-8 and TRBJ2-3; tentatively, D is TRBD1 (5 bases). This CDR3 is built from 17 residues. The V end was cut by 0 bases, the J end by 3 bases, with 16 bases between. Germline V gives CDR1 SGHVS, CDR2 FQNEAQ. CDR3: CASSLAGQGSVTDTQYF. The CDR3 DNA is TGTGCCAGCAGCTTAGCGGGGCAGGGATCGGTTACAGATACGCAGTATTTT.

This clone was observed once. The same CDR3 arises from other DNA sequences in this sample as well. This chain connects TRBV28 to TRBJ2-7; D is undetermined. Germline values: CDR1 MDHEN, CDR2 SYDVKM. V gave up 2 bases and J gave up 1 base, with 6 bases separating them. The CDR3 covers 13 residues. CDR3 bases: TGTGCCAGCAGTTTAAGCCCGTCCTACGAGCAGTACTTC. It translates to CASSLSPSYEQYF.

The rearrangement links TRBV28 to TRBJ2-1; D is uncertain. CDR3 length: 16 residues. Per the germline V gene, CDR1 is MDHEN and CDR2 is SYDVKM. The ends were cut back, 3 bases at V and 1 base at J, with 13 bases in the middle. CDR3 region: CASSLVRVISYNEQFF. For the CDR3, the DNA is TGTGCCAGCAGTTTGGTCCGGGTGATTTCCTACAATGAGCAGTTCTTC.

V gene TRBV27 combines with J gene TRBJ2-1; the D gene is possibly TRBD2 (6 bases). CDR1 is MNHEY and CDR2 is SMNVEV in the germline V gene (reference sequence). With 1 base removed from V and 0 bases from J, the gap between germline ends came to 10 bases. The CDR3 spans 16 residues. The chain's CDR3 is CASSLWRGSSYNEQFF. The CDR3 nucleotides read TGTGCCAGCAGTTTATGGCGGGGAAGCTCCTACAATGAGCAGTTCTTC.

Here the CDR3 reads CASSQGAGQPQHF. The CDR3 DNA reads as TGTGCCAGCAGTCAGGGGGCCGGTCAGCCCCAGCATTTT. The J gene is TRBJ1-5, the V gene TRBV9, with 8 nucleotides matching TRBD1. CDR3 length: 13 amino acids. V was clipped by 5 bases and J by 6 bases; unmatched bases: 4. Germline-derived CDR1 and CDR2 are SGDLS and YYNGEE.

The CDR3 coding sequence is TGTGCCAGCAGCTTAGGGCGGGCCCCCGGCTACGAGCAGTACTTC. Translation gives CASSLGRAPGYEQYF. The chain joins TRBV7-2 to TRBJ2-7, with D perhaps matching TRBD2 (5 bases). The V end was cut by 1 base, the J end by 3 bases, with 13 bases between. CDR3 length: 15 residues. Germline V gives CDR1 SGHTA, CDR2 FQGNSA. Combining the CDR3 with reference TRBV7-2 and TRBJ2-7 gives the whole variable domain GAGVSQSPSNKVTEKGKDVELRCDPISGHTALYWYRQSLGQGLEFLIYFQGNSAPDKSGLPSDRFSAERTGGSVSTLTIQRTQQEDSAVYLCASSLGRAPGYEQYFGPGTRLTVT.

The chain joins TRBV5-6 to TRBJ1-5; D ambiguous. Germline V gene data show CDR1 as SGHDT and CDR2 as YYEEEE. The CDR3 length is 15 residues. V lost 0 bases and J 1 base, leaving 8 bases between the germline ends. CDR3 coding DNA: TGTGCCAGCAGCTTGGGTAGGGAGAGCAATCAGCCCCAGCATTTT. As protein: CASSLGRESNQPQHF.

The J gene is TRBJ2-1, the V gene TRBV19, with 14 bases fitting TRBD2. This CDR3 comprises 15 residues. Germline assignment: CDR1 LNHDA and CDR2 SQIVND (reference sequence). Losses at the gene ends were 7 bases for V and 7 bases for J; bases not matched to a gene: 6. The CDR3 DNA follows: TGTGCCAGTAATGGGGGACTAGCGGGAGCGAATGAGCAGTTCTTC. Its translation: CASNGGLAGANEQFF.

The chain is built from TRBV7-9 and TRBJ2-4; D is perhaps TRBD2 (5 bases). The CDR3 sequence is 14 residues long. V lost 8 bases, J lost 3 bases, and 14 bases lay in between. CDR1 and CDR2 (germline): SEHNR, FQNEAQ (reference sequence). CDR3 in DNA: TGTGCCAGCCGTCGAGAGGGTGGCAAAAACATTCAGTACTTC. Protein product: CASRREGGKNIQYF.

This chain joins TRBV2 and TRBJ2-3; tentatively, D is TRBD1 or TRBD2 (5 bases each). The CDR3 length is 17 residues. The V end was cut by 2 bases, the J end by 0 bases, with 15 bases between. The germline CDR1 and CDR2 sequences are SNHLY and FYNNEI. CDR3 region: CASSEISFWGSTDTQYF. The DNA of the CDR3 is TGTGCCAGCAGTGAAATCTCTTTCTGGGGGAGCACAGATACGCAGTATTTT.

For the CDR3, the DNA is TGTGCCAGCAGCTTGCAATCGTACTACGAGCAGTACTTC. Protein sequence: CASSLQSYYEQYF. This chain links TRBV5-6 with TRBJ2-7, with D unclear. CDR1 and CDR2 from the germline V gene are SGHDT and YYEEEE. V was pared by 1 base and J by 3 bases, with 8 bases between. This CDR3 has 13 residues.